The 17 T cell receptor beta chains below were found in one sample sequenced in a study of T cells in localized non-small cell lung cancer. Sequenced by immunoSEQ multiplex PCR; TCRdb stores in-frame clones only, minus some. This table has about 1,100 clones, more than 35% appearing once. This sample comprised normal lung tissue next to the tumor, obtained before any cancer treatment. The receptors were gathered from a woman aged 35 to 69 with stage II squamous cell lung carcinoma.

This clone was observed a handful of times. This chain joins TRBV11-3 and TRBJ2-1; TRBD2 might be the D (6 bases). Trimming stripped 4 bases from V and 5 bases from J, with 18 bases between. Per germline, CDR1 SGHNT and CDR2 YENEEA. The CDR3 is made up of 16 amino acids. CDR3 nucleotides: TGTGCCAGCAGCTCCCGGGAGTCTCGACACCACAATGAGCAGTTCTTC. Translating gives CASSSRESRHHNEQFF.

This clone has a handful of counts. The chain has TRBV6-8 and TRBJ2-7; D may be TRBD1 (6 bases). CDR3 size: 13 residues. The germline V gene encodes CDR1 MNHGY and CDR2 SAAAGT. The V and J ends lost 4 bases and 1 base respectively, with 8 bases between them. The chain's CDR3 is CASSWTESYEQYF. CDR3 coding DNA: TGTGCCAGCAGTTGGACAGAGTCCTACGAGCAGTACTTC.

The chain has TRBV10-1 and TRBJ2-1, with 7 nucleotides matching TRBD2. The germline CDR1 and CDR2 sequences are WNHNN and SYGVQD (reference sequence). V trimming: 0 bases; J trimming: 10 bases; junction bases outside the gene matches: 15. The length of the CDR3 is 17 residues. The CDR3 region is CASSESTGGPSPGEQFF. CDR3 coding DNA: TGCGCCAGCAGTGAGTCGACGGGGGGACCCTCCCCTGGGGAGCAGTTCTTC.

The genes are TRBV11-3 and TRBJ2-5, with 8 bases fitting TRBD2. Germline-derived CDR1 and CDR2 are SGHNT and YENEEA. This CDR3 region has 14 residues. V dropped 5 bases and J dropped 3; count of bases not matched to a gene: 5. CDR3 residues: CASSRQLAEETQYF. CDR3 bases: TGTGCCAGCAGCCGCCAACTAGCGGAAGAGACCCAGTACTTC. Full variable domain (rest looked up from reference TRBV11-3 and TRBJ2-5): EAGVVQSPRYKIIEKKQPVAFWCNPISGHNTLYWYLQNLGQGPELLIRYENEEAVDDSQLPKDRFSAERLKGVDSTLKIQPAELGDSAVYLCASSRQLAEETQYFGPGTRLLVL.

The chain carries TRBV6-8 and TRBJ2-7; 7 bases match TRBD1. The CDR3 loop spans 16 amino acids. V trimming: 5 bases; J trimming: 2 bases; junction bases outside the gene matches: 12. Germline CDR1 and CDR2: MNHGY and SAAAGT. Here the CDR3 reads CASSATQGTPTYEQYF. CDR3 nucleotides: TGTGCCAGCAGTGCCACACAGGGGACCCCGACCTACGAGCAGTACTTC.

This chain connects TRBV19 to TRBJ1-5; perhaps TRBD1 as D (5 bases). This CDR3 comprises 13 residues. The germline V gene encodes CDR1 LNHDA and CDR2 SQIVND (reference sequence). Deletions cut 3 bases from V and 4 bases from J, with 7 bases between. In DNA, the CDR3 is TGTGCCAGTAGTATCGAGGGGAATCAGCCCCAGCATTTT. Translated: CASSIEGNQPQHF. The full variable domain, in which reference TRBV19 and TRBJ1-5 provide the parts outside the CDR3, is DGGITQSPKYLFRKEGQNVTLSCEQNLNHDAMYWYRQDPGQGLRLIYYSQIVNDFQKGDIAEGYSVSREKKESFPLTVTSAQKNPTAFYLCASSIEGNQPQHFGDGTRLSIL.

The chain links TRBV9 to TRBJ2-7, with D unresolved. The V and J ends lost 5 bases and 0 bases respectively, with 12 bases between them. This CDR3 spans 14 amino acids. CDR1 and CDR2 (germline): SGDLS, YYNGEE. The CDR3: CASSDRMYSYEQYF. Written as DNA, the CDR3 is TGTGCCAGCAGTGACCGGATGTACTCCTACGAGCAGTACTTC.

The sample holds a few counts of this clone. J is TRBJ2-5 and V is TRBV11-3, with a possible D match to TRBD2 (5 bases). CDR1 and CDR2 from the germline V gene are SGHNT and YENEEA. The CDR3 length is 16 residues. V was shortened by 1 base and J by 5 bases, with 17 bases between the two germline ends. CDR3 nucleotides: TGTGCCAGCAGCTTAGGGGGTAGCGCCTCTTTGGAGACCCAGTACTTC. Its protein is CASSLGGSASLETQYF.

The V gene is TRBV28, the J gene TRBJ1-2; possible D gene TRBD1, 5 bases. CDR3 length: 14 amino acids. The germline V gene has CDR1 MDHEN and CDR2 SYDVKM. Trimming pared 6 bases from V and 4 bases from J, leaving 15 bases between. CDR3 DNA: TGTGCCAGCAGAACCTCGACAGAGACCTATGGCTACACCTTC. It yields the protein CASRTSTETYGYTF.

V and J are TRBV9 and TRBJ2-3; 7 nucleotides align to TRBD2. Germline V gene sequence: CDR1 SGDLS, CDR2 YYNGEE. V shed 5 bases and J 6 bases; nucleotides not matched to a gene: 9. The CDR3 loop spans 14 amino acids. The CDR3 DNA follows: TGTGCCAGCAGTGCGCAGCGGGGCGGGGATACGCAGTATTTT. The encoded protein is CASSAQRGGDTQYF.

The chain employs TRBV19 and TRBJ1-1; D is unresolved. CDR1 and CDR2 from the germline V gene are LNHDA and SQIVND (reference sequence). CDR3 length equals 14 residues. The V end lost 3 bases, the J end lost 0 bases, and 8 bases lay between the germline ends. The CDR3, as DNA: TGTGCCAGTAGTATGGGGTGGGTGAACACTGAAGCTTTCTTT. Amino acids: CASSMGWVNTEAFF.

The chain links TRBV28 to TRBJ1-3; 8 bases align to TRBD1. Germline-derived CDR1 and CDR2 are MDHEN and SYDVKM. V gave up 5 bases and J gave up 5 bases; unmatched junction bases: 5. The CDR3 covers 14 residues. The CDR3: CASSPQGARNTIYF. CDR3 DNA: TGTGCCAGCAGTCCGCAGGGGGCAAGAAACACCATATATTTT.

This clone is deemed medium-sized. The sample contains more than one DNA sequence encoding this CDR3. The DNA of the CDR3 is TGTGCCAGCAGCGTTAAGGTGAGCTCCTACAATGAGCAGTTCTTC. This encodes CASSVKVSSYNEQFF. This chain joins TRBV9 and TRBJ2-1; D unclear. Germline assignment: CDR1 SGDLS and CDR2 YYNGEE. V was cut by 2 bases and J by 0 bases, with 9 bases left in between. The CDR3 has 15 amino acids. Full variable domain (outside the CDR3, taken from reference TRBV9 and TRBJ2-1): DSGVTQTPKHLITATGQRVTLRCSPRSGDLSVYWYQQSLDQGLQFLIQYYNGEERAKGNILERFSAQQFPDLHSELNLSSLELGDSALYFCASSVKVSSYNEQFFGPGTRLTVL.

This clone was seen more than once but under ten times. The chain recombines TRBV28 with TRBJ2-3; 9 bases align to TRBD2. Trimming at V came to 6 bases and at J to 6 bases, leaving 13 bases not matched to a gene. The CDR3 length is 16 residues. Per the germline V gene, CDR1 is MDHEN and CDR2 is SYDVKM. The CDR3 here is CASSVRAGGPGDTQYF. Written as DNA, the CDR3 is TGTGCCAGCAGCGTACGGGCGGGAGGGCCTGGGGATACGCAGTATTTT.

The V and J genes are TRBV19 and TRBJ1-1; maybe TRBD1 (6 bases). The CDR3 extends over 16 amino acids. The germline CDR1 and CDR2 sequences are LNHDA and SQIVND (reference sequence). V lost 5 bases and J 0 bases, leaving 16 bases between the germline ends. CDR3 sequence: CASSAAGTTLNTEAFF. The DNA of the CDR3 is TGTGCCAGTAGTGCCGCCGGGACAACCTTGAACACTGAAGCTTTCTTT.

The V call is TRBV19, the J call TRBJ1-1; D gene unclear. The CDR3 is 13 residues long. Deletions cut 7 bases from V and 1 base from J, with 10 bases between. CDR1 is LNHDA and CDR2 is SQIVND in the germline V gene (reference sequence). The CDR3 sequence is CASTPRSNTEAFF. The CDR3 bases are TGTGCCAGTACCCCCCGTTCGAACACTGAAGCTTTCTTT.

V and J are TRBV28 and TRBJ2-4; D is ambiguous. CDR1 and CDR2 from the germline V gene are MDHEN and SYDVKM. The CDR3 spans 15 residues. V was trimmed by 7 bases and J by 4 bases, leaving 17 bases between them. CDR3 in DNA: TGTGCCAGCACCGATCTCCCACCCCCAAAAAACATTCAGTACTTC. Its translation: CASTDLPPPKNIQYF.